What follows describes a single T cell receptor beta chain. Its binding antigen is unknown. The input lacks base qualities; no much larger clone sits a single base away. The library relied on the immunoSEQ multiplex PCR assay. For the multiplex PCR, a mixture combining 60 forward primers for TCR Vbeta segments and 13 reverse primers for TCR Jbeta segments was used. A multiplex PCR assay on genomic DNA amplified the CDR3 region of rearranged TCR beta genes. The amplified TCR beta libraries were sequenced on the Illumina HiSeq System as 87-base-pair reads. Per the authors' processing: A later analysis counted around 72 million unique TCR beta chains across the 650 to 700 repertoires, and around 9.9 million of these chains were shared by at least two donors. Raw reads were error-corrected and collapsed into unique sequences by a nearest-neighbor algorithm in which closely related sequences were merged to remove PCR and sequencing errors. Alignment of CDR3 sequences to IMGT reference sequences was used to assign V, D and J gene segments. For a sequence to be retained, at least a six-nucleotide match to both a V gene segment and a J gene segment was required. Rearrangements were classified as productive when the CDR3 lacked stop codons and remained in frame with V and J, and all other rearrangements were classified as non-productive. CDR3 was defined according to IMGT convention as the region running from the second conserved V-encoded cysteine to the conserved J-encoded phenylalanine. The earlier analysis of about 570 of the donors excluded any sequence lacking an unambiguous match to a single V gene segment. An earlier analysis of roughly 590 of the donors called V segments functional above 56.7% productive rearrangements and segregating when the between-donor standard deviation exceeded 5%. A statistical classification framework was developed to diagnose cytomegalovirus status using the catalog of TCR beta chain sequences. In a later analysis, TCR nucleotide sequences were compared against IMGT/GENE-DB human TR gene sequences so that V and J genes could be assigned. Using the TCRdist pipeline, a later analysis assigned CDR3 sequences along with most-parsimonious VDJ recombination scenarios. In a later analysis, each TCR beta chain was defined by its CDR3 amino acid sequence together with its V-gene family, and reads without a unique V-gene family were excluded. A later analysis removed 592 highly shared, low-generation-probability nucleotide sequences to deal with suspected cross-contamination and a sequencing artifact. A later analysis calculated a clonal expansion index for each public chain from normalized within-repertoire ranks of inferred template counts. In a later analysis, generation probabilities were computed using a VDJ recombination model fitted to out-of-frame rearrangements, and the results were checked against IGoR. In a later analysis, hypergeometric tests were used to score TCR-TCR, TCR-HLA and TCR-CMV co-occurrence, with a repertoire-size bias correction applied to TCR pairs. False discovery rates were estimated in a later analysis by permuting HLA or CMV assignments 20 times. A later analysis grouped co-occurring TCRs with DBSCAN, adding TCRdist sequence similarity when clustering within HLA-allele-positive subsets. Co-occurrence clustering excluded repertoires with fewer than 30,000 or more than 120,000 public chains, plus five with anomalous nucleotide sharing. As stored in TCRdb, this immuneACCESS dataset retains in-frame rearrangements with V and J assigned. A fraction of the clones does not appear; measured against another copy, unresolved V genes explain less than half of the discrepancy, and the remainder lacks a known reason. That table supplies the V and J calls and clone size; D and trimming were determined from the DNA. In all, the sample holds around 70,000 clones, and just under 75% of those were seen once. About an eighth of the sample is taken by the ten largest.

These data belong to a study of cytomegalovirus exposure and HLA in healthy donors listed by TCRdb under 2017. About the study as a whole: An earlier analysis of approximately 640 of the donors reported 250 to 300 Gb of sequence data and roughly 100 million unique TCR beta sequences from approximately 180 million T cells. An early release that covered 500 to 800 HLA-typed donors contained approximately 300 gigabases of sequencing data and 85 million to 100 million unique TCR sequences. Of the roughly 400 genotyped donors, roughly 85% fell in the genetic ancestry cluster associated with self-reported Caucasian donors. The study aimed to test whether signatures of past pathogen exposure could be identified by cataloging public T cell receptors. The study profiled the T cell repertoires of under 850 subjects by immunosequencing and related them to cytomegalovirus serostatus. A separate validation cohort of approximately 120 different subjects was used in addition to the approximately 670-subject first cohort. High-throughput TCR immunosequencing, statistical association of individual TCRs with disease status, and machine learning were combined to predict cytomegalovirus infection status. A later analysis re-analyzed previously published TCR beta repertoires from approximately 670 donors and added high-resolution HLA genotyping to study TCR occurrence patterns. Rather than using new phenotypic data, the later analysis identified candidate immune exposures from TCR beta sequences and from how often those sequences occurred across donors. To decide whether each TCR beta V gene segment behaved as functional or pseudogenic, an earlier analysis of some 600 of the donors relied on high-throughput TCR beta sequencing. Alongside the repertoire data, information on donor age, sex, ethnicity and CMV serostatus was compiled. In a later genetic analysis, genome-wide SNP genotypes for 398 of the 666 donors were used, and that subset was treated as a discovery cohort. All discovery cohort repertoires had been generated using a single sequencing platform. Both class I and class II loci were covered by HLA typing, at four-digit resolution. Typing coverage varied by locus: about 620-630 donors for A, B, C, DRB1 and DQB1; roughly 500 for DQA1; about 570 for DPA1; 450 to 480 for DPB1. Four to six DR-DQ haplotypes were handled as single units for association and clustering, since linkage in the cohort was strong. Among some 410 genotyped donors of the cohort, an average of around 250,000 unique TCR beta nucleotide sequences was sequenced per donor, of which roughly 17% were non-productive.

The cohort was made up of about 670 healthy bone marrow donors. Cohort members were all nominally healthy when sampled, although unrecorded immune exposures were likely present. Of the 710 or so cohort members, about 290 had a positive CMV serostatus and 352 had a negative one, while no CMV serostatus was recorded for the donor. A peripheral blood sample was provided by each donor, and peripheral blood mononuclear cells were used for TCR beta sequencing. The Qiagen DNeasy Blood Extraction Kit was used to extract genomic DNA from the blood cell samples. The research as a whole found: A later analysis reported that several top co-occurrence clusters appeared linked to parvovirus B19, influenza, CMV and Epstein-Barr virus. Because HLA typing was missing for some donors at each locus, association tests included only the typed subset. Across donors, most TCR sequences were observed very rarely, whereas some public TCRs were present in many individuals. Presence/absence analyses assumed roughly uniform sequencing depth across donors, an assumption that may not hold. Cytomegalovirus status was reported to be diagnosed by the classifier with high specificity and sensitivity in both the original and validation cohorts. Assigning TCR associations to individual alleles was difficult when HLA alleles, especially DR and DQ, strongly co-occurred. A further reported finding was that TCR beta sequences accurately predicted the HLA-A and HLA-B alleles for most subjects in the first cohort. Compared with the approximately 600-donor mean, donors in an Asian-associated ancestry cluster had fewer N-insertions in productive TCRs, according to a later genetic analysis. Compared with equally common non-associated chains, HLA-associated TCR beta chains in a later analysis were more clonally expanded and had lower generation probabilities. The study listed around 160 TCR beta chains as associated with cytomegalovirus. In a later analysis, most CMV-associated TCR beta chains were found to appear HLA-restricted, with HLA associations seemingly driven largely by CMV exposure. CMV serostatus was the only immune exposure information available for the cohort. A later analysis found that TCR association rates varied across HLA loci, with DRB1 alleles showing the most associated TCRs and HLA-C alleles the fewest. A group of highly shared sequence variants was considered likely to be a technical artifact of the sequencing pipeline. V-gene and J-gene trimming of TCR beta chains was associated with a missense DCLRE1C variant in a later genetic analysis, and the association was replicated in an independent cohort. A later analysis associated 16,951 TCR beta sequences with specific HLA alleles at a false discovery rate of 0.05. Because counts were too low, 15 to 20 rarely observed V segments, including chromosome 9 orphons, were left out of the earlier analysis of 500 to 750 of the donors. In an earlier analysis of 587 of the donors, most TCR beta V segments appeared in productive rearrangements about 87% or about 30% of the time, broadly matching IMGT annotations. In this cohort, only TCR beta chains were sequenced, and detectable features were limited by the absence of alpha or paired-chain data. Correlated functional status among segregating V segments might reflect linkage disequilibrium, but an unknown experimental factor could not be ruled out. In vitro tests confirmed that a few of the cytomegalovirus-associated TCR beta chains recognize cytomegalovirus antigens. According to the authors, the approach could potentially be generalized to other disease states and immunological phenotypes. Because the 87-base-pair reads could not distinguish some IMGT-functional V segments, including TRBV6-2 and TRBV6-3, those segments were excluded.

Reading from cysteine to phenylalanine, the CDR3 counts 13 amino acids. The kept DNA is CDR3 alone, 39 bases in frame from the first base. V sheds 7 bases and J sheds 0 bases, leaving 11 bases between their ends. CDR1 and CDR2 (SQVTM, ANQGSEA) derive from the germline V gene. Sequencing input: PBMCs. The rearrangement joined TRBV29-1 to TRBJ2-3; possibly the D gene is TRBD2, per 7 matching bases. This TCR was recovered from a human donor in good health. The DNA is TGCAGCGGGGAGGGGGGGAGCACAGATACGCAGTATTTT. The resulting protein is CSGEGGSTDTQYF.